A selection of T cell receptor beta chains follows, all from one sample in a study of regulatory T cells in long-lasting Graves disease. TCRdb independently ran MiXCR on the multiplex PCR reads; one entry per CDR3 protein. The sample lists roughly 500,000 distinct CDR3 sequences; approximately 23% were seen once. The sample was peripheral blood mononuclear cells (PBMCs), taken when the disease was refractory, from a patient treated with antithyroid drugs. The receptors originated from a female donor with Graves disease. The CDR3 runs from the conserved cysteine through the conserved F or W. The D gene is left open where the match is weak. The listing skips clone size in some rows; elsewhere it reads once, few, many or a size class.

TGTGCCAGCAGCTTTAGACAGGGGTCCGCTTTCTTT	CASSFRQGSAFF	TRBD1	12	TRBJ1-1	many	TRBV7-2
TGTGCCAGTTTCGGCGGTGGATCCCGTAGCAATCAGCCCCAGCATTTT	CASFGGGSRSNQPQHF	NA	16	TRBJ1-5	NA	TRBV28
TGTGCCAGCAGGAAACAGGGAATCACGAGGGGCTACACCTTC	CASRKQGITRGYTF	NA	14	TRBJ1-2	few	TRBV6-1
TGTGCCTGGAGTACAACCGACAGTATCCAAGAGACCCAGTACTTC	CAWSTTDSIQETQYF	NA	15	TRBJ2-5	few	TRBV30
TGTGCCAGCAGTCAAGACGGGGTCCCCGTGCAGTACTTC	CASSQDGVPVQYF	NA	13	TRBJ2-7	many	TRBV6-2/TRBV6-3
TGTGCCAGCAGCTTGGCCGGGACGGATGGCTACACCTTC	CASSLAGTDGYTF	NA	13	TRBJ1-2	few	TRBV5-4
TGTGCCAGCAGTTTGGGGGCGCAATCCTACGAGCAGTACTTC	CASSLGAQSYEQYF	NA	14	TRBJ2-7	many	TRBV12-3/TRBV12-4
TGTGCCAGCAGTTCTCCAGCAGGGCAGAACACTGAAGCTTTCTTT	CASSSPAGQNTEAFF	NA	15	TRBJ1-1	many	TRBV28
TGTGCCATCAGTGGACAGGGGCCCGGGGAGCTGTTTTTT	CAISGQGPGELFF	TRBD1	13	TRBJ2-2	NA	TRBV10-3
TGTGCCAGCGCCACAGGGAATGAAAAACTGTTTTTT	CASATGNEKLFF	NA	12	TRBJ1-4	NA	TRBV28
TGTGCCACCAGTGATTGGCGACAACAAGAGACCCAGTACTTC	CATSDWRQQETQYF	NA	14	TRBJ2-5	many	TRBV24-1
TGCAGTGTCCGATCGTGGGCGGGAGGGGACAATGAGCAGTTCTTC	CSVRSWAGGDNEQFF	TRBD2	15	TRBJ2-1	many	TRBV20-1
TGTGCCAGCAGTTTGATGGAAGGAGGGGCCTACGAGCAGTACTTC	CASSLMEGGAYEQYF	NA	15	TRBJ2-7	many	TRBV28
TGTGCCAGCAGCTTCGGGACAGGGGTTTCGGGGGAGCTGTTTTTT	CASSFGTGVSGELFF	TRBD1	15	TRBJ2-2	NA	TRBV13
TGTGCCAGCAGCTCCACCCGGGACAGGGGAGAGACCCAGTACTTC	CASSSTRDRGETQYF	TRBD1	15	TRBJ2-5	NA	TRBV5-6
TGTGCCAGCAGAGAACAGGGTAGTGAGCAGTTCTTC	CASREQGSEQFF	NA	12	TRBJ2-1	NA	TRBV6-1
TGTGCCAGCAGCTTAGGCGGGACAAGCATTGGCGGCTACACCTTC	CASSLGGTSIGGYTF	NA	15	TRBJ1-2	NA	TRBV5-5
TGTGCCAGCAGTAGCGACCCGTTAGACTCTGGAAACACCATATATTTT	CASSSDPLDSGNTIYF	NA	16	TRBJ1-3	NA	TRBV6-1
TGTGCCAGCAGTTTAAGGAGCCCCGCATATTCACCCCTCCACTTT	CASSLRSPAYSPLHF	NA	15	TRBJ1-6	many	TRBV28
TGTGCCAGCAGCTCCTACGACGACGGAACCGGGGAGCTGTTTTTC	CASSSYDDGTGELFF	NA	15	TRBJ2-2	once	TRBV9
TGTGCCAGCAGCCCCCGACAGGGGCCCTACAATGAGCAGTTCTTC	CASSPRQGPYNEQFF	TRBD1	15	TRBJ2-1	NA	TRBV7-2
TGCGCCAGCAGCCAGGGGATTGACAGAGGCACTGAAGCTTTCTTT	CASSQGIDRGTEAFF	NA	15	TRBJ1-1	few	TRBV4-1
TGTGCCAGCAGCACCGAGGGGGGCACAATTTCCTACGAGCAGTACTTC	CASSTEGGTISYEQYF	NA	16	TRBJ2-7	many	TRBV7-2
TGTGCCAGCAGATCAACCAGCCAGGGGGGCTACACCTTC	CASRSTSQGGYTF	NA	13	TRBJ1-2	many	TRBV7-2
TGTGCCAGCAGTCCCCATACCCTTCTCGCTAGACAGGGAAACACGCCCTATGGCTACACCTTC	CASSPHTLLARQGNTPYGYTF	TRBD1	21	TRBJ1-2	NA	TRBV6-4
TGTGCCACCCATGGACATCGAGATGGCTACACCTTC	CATHGHRDGYTF	NA	12	TRBJ1-2	many	TRBV3-1
TGTGCCACCAGTGATTCGGACAGGTTTCCTAGCAATCAGCCCCAGCATTTT	CATSDSDRFPSNQPQHF	TRBD1	17	TRBJ1-5	NA	TRBV24-1
TGTGCCAGCAGTTGGGCTAGCGGGGCGGATACGCAGTATTTT	CASSWASGADTQYF	TRBD2	14	TRBJ2-3	NA	TRBV12-3/TRBV12-4
TGTGCCAGCAGTTCTCTTACAGGGGCCGGGGAGACCCAGTACTTC	CASSSLTGAGETQYF	TRBD1	15	TRBJ2-5	many	TRBV28
TGTGCCAGCAGCCAACAGGGCAATGAAAAACTGTTTTTT	CASSQQGNEKLFF	NA	13	TRBJ1-4	many	TRBV3-1
TGCGCCAGCAGCTTTCGCGGGTCGGGCACTGAAGCTTTCTTT	CASSFRGSGTEAFF	NA	14	TRBJ1-1	few	TRBV5-1
TGTGCCAGCAGTCGAATGACAGGGTCGGAGACCCAGTACTTC	CASSRMTGSETQYF	TRBD1	14	TRBJ2-5	many	TRBV12-3/TRBV12-4
TGTGCCAGCAGCCAAGGAAGACTGTCAGCCAAAAACATTCAGTACTTC	CASSQGRLSAKNIQYF	NA	16	TRBJ2-4	few	TRBV3-1
TGTGCCAGCAGCCTGGACAGGGATGTCCCTTTGTATGGCTACACCTTC	CASSLDRDVPLYGYTF	TRBD1	16	TRBJ1-2	many	TRBV28
TGTGCCAGCAGTTGGGACAGAAGCTCAGATACGCAGTATTTT	CASSWDRSSDTQYF	TRBD1	14	TRBJ2-3	NA	TRBV28
TGCAGTGCTAGAGCCGGGACTAGAGTTGGAAAAGAGACCCAGTACTTC	CSARAGTRVGKETQYF	TRBD2	16	TRBJ2-5	few	TRBV20-1
TGCGCCAGCAGCGCCGGGGTTCGGGGCGAGCAGTACTTC	CASSAGVRGEQYF	NA	13	TRBJ2-7	NA	TRBV5-1
TGTGCCACCCAGACAGTAAGTCCCTACAATGAGCAGTTCTTC	CATQTVSPYNEQFF	NA	14	TRBJ2-1	few	TRBV24-1
TGTGCCAGCAGTTTAGGGAGAGCAACAGATACGCAGTATTTT	CASSLGRATDTQYF	NA	14	TRBJ2-3	few	TRBV12-3/TRBV12-4
TGTGCCAGCAGTTTTGACAGTACCAGCTATGGCTACACCTTC	CASSFDSTSYGYTF	NA	14	TRBJ1-2	many	TRBV6-5
TGTGCCAGCAGCTTAGTAACAGCGAGGGAGCTGTTTTTT	CASSLVTARELFF	NA	13	TRBJ2-2	few	TRBV11-2
TGTGCCAGCAGTCCCTACAGGGGAGAGGGGAGCGAGCAGTACTTC	CASSPYRGEGSEQYF	TRBD1	15	TRBJ2-7	NA	TRBV12-3/TRBV12-4
TGTGCCAGCAGCTACCAGACAGACCCCCAAGAGACCCAGTACTTC	CASSYQTDPQETQYF	NA	15	TRBJ2-5	many	TRBV7-2
TGTGCCAGCAGTCAGGACAGTTGGAATCAGCCCCAGCATTTT	CASSQDSWNQPQHF	NA	14	TRBJ1-5	many	TRBV12-3/TRBV12-4